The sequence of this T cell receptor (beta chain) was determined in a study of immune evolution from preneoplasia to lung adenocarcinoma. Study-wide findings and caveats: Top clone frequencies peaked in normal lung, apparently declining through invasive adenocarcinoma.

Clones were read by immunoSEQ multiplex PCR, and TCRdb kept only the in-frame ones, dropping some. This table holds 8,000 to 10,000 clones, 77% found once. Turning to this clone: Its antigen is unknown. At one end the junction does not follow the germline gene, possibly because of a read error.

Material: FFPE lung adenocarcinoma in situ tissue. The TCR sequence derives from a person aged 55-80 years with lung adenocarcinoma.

The CDR3 nucleotides are TGTGCCAGCGGGGGGACAGGAGCTAAATATGGCTACACCTTC. The encoded protein is CASGGTGAKYGYTF. V and J are TRBV6-5 and TRBJ1-2; the match to TRBD1 covers 8 bases. Germline CDR1 MNHEY, CDR2 SVGAGI. The CDR3 runs to 14 residues.